A selection of T cell receptor beta chains follows, all from one sample in a study of blood T cell repertoires in COVID-19. Profiling relied on immunoSEQ multiplex PCR, and the TCRdb table lists in-frame clones only, not all of them. This sample yields approximately 220,000 clones, of which more than 65% are seen a single time; approximately 8% belongs to the top ten. Sequenced sample: peripheral blood. The receptors were sampled from an elderly woman with acute or convalescent COVID-19. The CDR3 runs from the conserved cysteine through the conserved F or W. D genes are given only for firm matches. Clone size, where shown, is once, few, many, or a class for clones that have expanded.

V gene	J gene	D gene	clone size	CDR3 DNA	CDR3 protein
TRBV11-3	TRBJ2-1	TRBD2	.	TGTGCCAGCAGCTTAGGGCTGGCGGGAGTGGGCTACAATGAGCAGTTCTTC	CASSLGLAGVGYNEQFF
TRBV10-3	TRBJ2-3	TRBD2	.	TGTGCCATCACCGACGGACTAGCGGGGATTAGCACAGATACGCAGTATTTT	CAITDGLAGISTDTQYF
TRBV7-2	TRBJ1-2	.	.	TGTGCCAGCAGCTTCACTCGACAGTATGGCTACACCTTC	CASSFTRQYGYTF
TRBV3-1/TRBV3-2	TRBJ2-7	.	.	TGTGCCAGCAGCCCAACAGGCCTCTACGAGCAGTACTTC	CASSPTGLYEQYF
TRBV11-2	TRBJ2-5	TRBD2	.	TGTGCCAGCAGTGCCACCGTCACTAGCGCCGGCATACAAGAGACCCAGTACTTC	CASSATVTSAGIQETQYF
TRBV11-3	TRBJ2-7	TRBD2	.	TGTGCCAGCAGCCTTAGCGGGGGCTACGAGCAGTACTTC	CASSLSGGYEQYF
TRBV27	TRBJ1-2	TRBD1	.	TGTGCCAGCAGTTCGCGGACAGGGGAGGTCAATGGCTACACCTTC	CASSSRTGEVNGYTF
TRBV2	TRBJ1-1	TRBD1	few	TGTGCCAGCACGGGACAGATGAACACTGAAGCTTTCTTT	CASTGQMNTEAFF
TRBV4-2	TRBJ2-7	TRBD2	few	TGTGCCAGCAGCCAAGGGACTAGCGGGCTCGAGCAGTACTTC	CASSQGTSGLEQYF
TRBV10-1	TRBJ1-1	.	.	TGCGCCAGCAGTGAACGACAGAAGGGGGACACTGAAGCTTTCTTT	CASSERQKGDTEAFF
TRBV5-1	TRBJ2-7	.	few	TGCGCCAGCAGGGTTGTAGTGGGTAGCGGCTCCTACGAGCAGTACTTC	CASRVVVGSGSYEQYF
TRBV5-1	TRBJ1-5	TRBD1	few	TGCGCCAGCAGCTTGGCCGGGACAGGGAATCAGCCCCAGCATTTT	CASSLAGTGNQPQHF
TRBV19	TRBJ1-5	.	.	TGTGCCAGTAGTATTCTGGGGGCTGGCAATCAGCCCCAGCATTTT	CASSILGAGNQPQHF
TRBV7-9	TRBJ2-2	TRBD2	.	TGTGCCAGCAGCTTATGGCTAGCGGATGACGGGGAGCTGTTTTTT	CASSLWLADDGELFF
TRBV4-1	TRBJ2-1	TRBD2	.	TGCGCCAGCAGCCCTAGGGAGACTAGCGGGCTAATCGGGTACAATGAGCAGTTCTTC	CASSPRETSGLIGYNEQFF
TRBV5-1	TRBJ2-1	TRBD2	.	TGCGCCAGCAGCCCTCGGACTAGCGGGGGCCTTTTCAATGAGCAGTTCTTC	CASSPRTSGGLFNEQFF
TRBV15	TRBJ2-2	TRBD1	.	TGTGCCACCAGCACAGAGAACTTCGCAGGGGGAACTTTATCCGGGGAGCTGTTTTTT	CATSTENFAGGTLSGELFF
TRBV6-1	TRBJ1-1	.	.	TGTGCCAGCAGTGAATCTAGGAGTACACCTATGAACACTGAAGCTTTCTTT	CASSESRSTPMNTEAFF
TRBV11-1	TRBJ1-6	TRBD1	few	TGTGCCAGCAGCCCGGGACAGGTTTATAATTCACCCCTCCACTTT	CASSPGQVYNSPLHF
TRBV5-1	TRBJ1-6	TRBD1	.	TGCGCCAGCAGCTTCTCGGACAGGAGAAATTCACCCCTCCACTTT	CASSFSDRRNSPLHF
TRBV28	TRBJ2-5	.	.	TGTGCCAGCAGTTACCCCCTACGAGCCCAAGAGACCCAGTACTTC	CASSYPLRAQETQYF
TRBV6-2/TRBV6-3	TRBJ2-7	TRBD1	few	TGTGCCAGCAGTTCTGATGACAGGGGGCTTTACGAGCAGTACTTC	CASSSDDRGLYEQYF
TRBV2	TRBJ1-2	.	.	TGTGCCAGCAGTGTGCTAAGAGGATATGGCTACACCTTC	CASSVLRGYGYTF
TRBV28	TRBJ2-3	.	.	TGTGCCAGCAGTTTCTACACAGCCGTAGATACGCAGTATTTT	CASSFYTAVDTQYF
TRBV6-5	TRBJ1-1	.	once	TGTGCCAGCAAGTACGGGGGCACTGAAGCTTTCTTT	CASKYGGTEAFF
TRBV9	TRBJ1-6	.	.	TGTGCCAGCAGCCAATGGTCAGGGGATAATTCACCCCTCCACTTT	CASSQWSGDNSPLHF
TRBV3-1/TRBV3-2	TRBJ2-3	.	.	TGTGCCAGCAGCCCAACCCGGAGTGACACAGATACGCAGTATTTT	CASSPTRSDTDTQYF
TRBV28	TRBJ1-5	.	few	TGTGCCAGCAGTTCTTTAGGAGCCCAGCATTTT	CASSSLGAQHF
TRBV7-2	TRBJ2-3	.	once	TGTGCCAGCAGCTCCCGGAGCGGGAGCACAGATACGCAGTATTTT	CASSSRSGSTDTQYF
TRBV9	TRBJ2-1	.	.	TGTGCCAGCAGCGGAACCCCCAGCTCCTACAATGAGCAGTTCTTC	CASSGTPSSYNEQFF
TRBV28	TRBJ1-5	.	.	TGTGCCAGCAGTTTATGGGTCACTTTGCTTAGCAATCAGCCCCAGCATTTT	CASSLWVTLLSNQPQHF
TRBV3-1/TRBV3-2	TRBJ1-6	TRBD1	.	TGTGCCAGCAGCCACCTGACAGGGGAACCACCCCTCCACTTT	CASSHLTGEPPLHF
TRBV5-5	TRBJ1-6	.	few	TGTGCCAGCAGCTTACAGAGTAACTATAATTCACCCCTCCACTTT	CASSLQSNYNSPLHF
TRBV7-9	TRBJ1-6	TRBD1	.	TGTGCCAGCAGGCGGGACAGTAGCTCCTATAATTCACCCCTCCACTTT	CASRRDSSSYNSPLHF
TRBV10-3	TRBJ2-7	TRBD1	.	TGTGCCATCAGTGAGGGTACAGGGGTGGGCTCCTACGAGCAGTACTTC	CAISEGTGVGSYEQYF
TRBV3-1/TRBV3-2	TRBJ2-5	.	.	TGTGCCAGCAGCCAAGCACGGGACTCAGTGGGTGTCCAAGAGACCCAGTACTTC	CASSQARDSVGVQETQYF
TRBV5-1	TRBJ2-1	.	.	TGCGCCAGCAGCTTGTTCGAGTTCTACAATGAGCAGTTCTTC	CASSLFEFYNEQFF
TRBV11-2	TRBJ2-7	.	.	TGTGCCAGCAGCTTAGGCAGCGTGTACGAGCAGTACTTC	CASSLGSVYEQYF
TRBV6-2/TRBV6-3	TRBJ1-2	.	.	TGTGCCAGCAGTTACGGTTCACGGGGGGCGAACTATGGCTACACCTTC	CASSYGSRGANYGYTF
TRBV28	TRBJ1-6	.	.	TGTGCCAGCAGTTTATTCCGGGGTTCACCCCTCCACTTT	CASSLFRGSPLHF
TRBV27	TRBJ1-2	.	few	TGTGCCAGCAGTCCGCGTACCCACTATGGCTACACCTTC	CASSPRTHYGYTF
TRBV30	TRBJ2-3	.	.	TGTGCCTGGGACCCCGTTGGGACTCCCCAGTATTTT	CAWDPVGTPQYF
TRBV3-1/TRBV3-2	TRBJ2-2	.	.	TGTGCCAGCAGCCAAGGTGGACGGCGGGGCACCGGGGAGCTGTTTTTT	CASSQGGRRGTGELFF
TRBV3-1/TRBV3-2	TRBJ1-6	TRBD1	once	TGTGCCAGCAGCCAAGATCCCCGGACAGGGCCCTATAATTCACCCCTCCACTTT	CASSQDPRTGPYNSPLHF
TRBV7-6	TRBJ2-5	.	.	TGTGCCAGCAGCTTAGTGGGCAGGTCCTCGGCACAAGAGACCCAGTACTTC	CASSLVGRSSAQETQYF
TRBV19	TRBJ1-1	.	few	TGTGCCAGTAGTCCTAGGGTAGGGGACACTGAAGCTTTCTTT	CASSPRVGDTEAFF
TRBV11-1	TRBJ2-1	TRBD2	.	TGTGCCAGCAGGTGGGAGGGCTGGGATGAGCAGTTCTTC	CASRWEGWDEQFF
TRBV7-3	TRBJ2-1	.	.	TGTGCCAGCAGCTCCCAACCTAGCCCTCTCGAGGATGAGCAGTTCTTC	CASSSQPSPLEDEQFF
TRBV4-1	TRBJ2-5	.	.	TGCGCCAGCAGCCAAGAGCCTCAGGGGAATCTCGAGACCCAGTACTTC	CASSQEPQGNLETQYF
TRBV4-1	TRBJ1-5	.	.	TGCGCCAGCAGCCACGCCCTGGCAGGCAATCAGCCCCAGCATTTT	CASSHALAGNQPQHF
TRBV6-5	TRBJ1-6	.	once	TGTGCCAGCAAGCACTCGGAGGGAGGATCACCCCTCCACTTT	CASKHSEGGSPLHF
TRBV18	TRBJ1-6	.	.	TGTGCCAGCTCAACTGATCAGGGGTGGAATTCACCCCTCCACTTT	CASSTDQGWNSPLHF
TRBV5-4	TRBJ2-5	TRBD2	.	TGTGCCAGCAGCGGGGGGACTAGCGGAGTAAGGGAGACCCAGTACTTC	CASSGGTSGVRETQYF